The clone carrying this T cell receptor beta chain was recorded only once. These data belong to a study of blood T cell repertoires in COVID-19. TCRdb keeps only in-frame clones here, not all; method: immunoSEQ multiplex PCR. The sample gives around 300,000 clones, about 89% of which show up once; approximately 0.85% is in the top ten. The junction had 4 bases not matched to a gene; V was cut back by 2 bases and J by 4 bases. CDR3 length equals 15 residues. Germline-derived CDR1 and CDR2 are SGHNT and YYREEE (reference sequence). This chain uses TRBV5-4 with TRBJ2-5; 11 bases line up with TRBD2. This TCR was sampled from a woman in her thirties or forties who had recovered from COVID-19. The sample comprised peripheral blood. The CDR3 DNA reads as TGTGCCAGCAGCTTACTAGCGGGGGCCGGAGAGACCCAGTACTTC. Residues: CASSLLAGAGETQYF.